The clone carrying this T cell receptor beta chain appeared a few times. These data are taken from a study of blood T cells in healthy people across ages. Primers used in a second PCR of about 7 to 12 cycles were a sample-barcoded 5' primer and a J-beta primer mix. Individual samples furnished no less than 2.5 million CDR3-containing paired-end reads apiece. TCRdb ran MiXCR on the 5' RACE reads and lists one entry per CDR3 protein. The data contain about 670,000 distinct CDR3 sequences, 40% to 45% of them singletons. The V gene lost 3 bases and the J gene lost 2 bases, with 16 bases spanning the gap. The CDR3 sequence is 16 residues long.

Sequencing was carried out using blood. This sequence was found in a man aged 80 or over in good health. V and J are TRBV12-3 or TRBV12-4 and TRBJ1-2, with no clear D. CDR3 nucleotides: TGTGCCAGCAGTTTCTGGTCCGGGTCTGCCAACTATGGCTACACCTTC. This codes for CASSFWSGSANYGYTF.